This is a list of T cell receptor beta chains from one sample in a study of cytomegalovirus exposure and HLA in healthy donors. Generated by immunoSEQ multiplex PCR, the TCRdb table keeps only in-frame clones and is missing some. The sample yields a few hundred thousand clones, about 92% seen once. The sequencing input was PBMCs. These receptors originate from a woman in her 30s in good health and CMV-seronegative. CDR3s include the opening cysteine and the closing phenylalanine or tryptophan. The order of the fields is clone size, J gene, V gene, D gene, CDR3 DNA, CDR3 protein. A D gene is named only where the DNA matches it firmly. Where a row states a size, it is once, few, many or the class of an expanded clone; other rows omit it.

abundance: few; j_gene: TRBJ2-7; v_gene: TRBV7-7; d_gene: .; CDR3nt: TGTGCCAGCAGCCCCCTACAGGGTTCGGACGAGCAGTACTTC; CDR3aa: CASSPLQGSDEQYF
abundance: .; j_gene: TRBJ2-3; v_gene: TRBV6-5; d_gene: TRBD2; CDR3nt: TGTGCCAGCAGTTACGGGAGCGGGGTGCAGTATTTT; CDR3aa: CASSYGSGVQYF
abundance: .; j_gene: TRBJ2-7; v_gene: TRBV19; d_gene: .; CDR3nt: TGTGCCAGTAGTACCCTTCCCCCATCTTTGGGGGGACCCTACGAGCAGTACTTC; CDR3aa: CASSTLPPSLGGPYEQYF
abundance: .; j_gene: TRBJ1-3; v_gene: TRBV10-1; d_gene: .; CDR3nt: TGCGCCAGCAGTGAGTCGATCCGGCGGAGCTCTGGAAACACCATATATTTT; CDR3aa: CASSESIRRSSGNTIYF
abundance: .; j_gene: TRBJ2-5; v_gene: TRBV5-1; d_gene: .; CDR3nt: TGCGCCAGCAAGAAGGGGGGCAATCCAGAGACCCAGTACTTC; CDR3aa: CASKKGGNPETQYF
abundance: few; j_gene: TRBJ1-5; v_gene: TRBV6-1; d_gene: .; CDR3nt: TGTGCCAGCAGCGACAGAAACAATCAGCCCCAGCATTTT; CDR3aa: CASSDRNNQPQHF
abundance: .; j_gene: TRBJ2-1; v_gene: TRBV5-1; d_gene: .; CDR3nt: TGCGCCAGCAGTTCGACCGGGACCTCTAAAGACGAGCAGTTCTTC; CDR3aa: CASSSTGTSKDEQFF
abundance: .; j_gene: TRBJ2-2; v_gene: TRBV7-8; d_gene: TRBD1; CDR3nt: TGTGCCAGCAGAACCGGGACAGTCACCGGGGAGCTGTTTTTT; CDR3aa: CASRTGTVTGELFF
abundance: .; j_gene: TRBJ2-2; v_gene: TRBV19; d_gene: .; CDR3nt: TGTGCCAGTAGTATAATAGGGGATTACACCGGGGAGCTGTTTTTT; CDR3aa: CASSIIGDYTGELFF
abundance: .; j_gene: TRBJ1-4; v_gene: TRBV6-5; d_gene: .; CDR3nt: TGTGCCAGCAGAACCGGGACTCATAATAATGAAAAACTGTTTTTT; CDR3aa: CASRTGTHNNEKLFF
abundance: .; j_gene: TRBJ2-3; v_gene: TRBV4-3; d_gene: .; CDR3nt: TGCGCCAGCAGCCAAGGTTATGGCGGGATCACAGATACGCAGTATTTT; CDR3aa: CASSQGYGGITDTQYF
abundance: once; j_gene: TRBJ1-2; v_gene: TRBV4-3; d_gene: .; CDR3nt: TGCGCCAGCAGCCAAGATTTCCAGGTTCAGGGCTACACCTTC; CDR3aa: CASSQDFQVQGYTF
abundance: .; j_gene: TRBJ1-1; v_gene: TRBV2; d_gene: .; CDR3nt: TGTGCCAGCAGCTCCGAAGTGAACACTGAAGCTTTCTTT; CDR3aa: CASSSEVNTEAFF